The rows below give T cell receptor beta chains drawn from one sample of a study of blood T cell repertoires in COVID-19. TCRdb's table, derived via immunoSEQ multiplex PCR, lists solely in-frame clones and lacks some. The data contain 200,000 to 300,000 clones, approximately 86% of them singletons. The specimen sequenced was peripheral blood. All receptors derive from a man aged 25-45 years with active or convalescent COVID-19. Both conserved end residues are part of each CDR3. The D gene is left open where the match is weak. Clone size is stated in some rows and not others, as once, few, many or a class when expanded.

TRBJ1-3	TRBV6-1	NA	NA	CASSEPRGRNTIYF	TGTGCCAGCAGTGAACCCAGGGGACGAAACACCATATATTTT
TRBJ2-2	TRBV2	NA	TRBD1	CASSLLTGTGNTGELFF	TGTGCCAGCAGTTTACTAACCGGGACAGGGAACACCGGGGAGCTGTTTTTT
TRBJ2-2	TRBV7-9	NA	TRBD2	CASSLRYSGELTGELFF	TGTGCCAGCAGCTTAAGATATAGCGGGGAATTGACCGGGGAGCTGTTTTTT
TRBJ2-1	TRBV6-6	NA	TRBD1	CASRRTGGDLYNEQFF	TGTGCCAGCAGACGGACAGGCGGCGACCTCTACAATGAGCAGTTCTTC
TRBJ2-7	TRBV5-6	NA	TRBD2	CASSLGLLSGGFHEQYF	TGTGCCAGCAGCTTGGGCTTACTCTCGGGGGGGTTCCACGAGCAGTACTTC
TRBJ2-1	TRBV4-1	NA	TRBD2	CASSPTGTRDEQFF	TGCGCCAGCAGCCCGACGGGGACTAGAGATGAGCAGTTCTTC
TRBJ2-7	TRBV2	NA	TRBD1	CASSVEQGASYEQYF	TGTGCCAGCAGTGTTGAACAGGGGGCCTCCTACGAGCAGTACTTC
TRBJ2-1	TRBV5-1	NA	TRBD1	CASTMTGVGNEQFF	TGCGCCAGCACCATGACAGGGGTTGGGAATGAGCAGTTCTTC
TRBJ2-5	TRBV4-3	NA	NA	CASSRTVQETQYF	TGCGCCAGCAGCCGGACAGTGCAAGAGACCCAGTACTTC
TRBJ1-4	TRBV30	NA	TRBD1	CAWSADRTTNEKLFF	TGTGCCTGGAGTGCGGACAGGACAACTAATGAAAAACTGTTTTTT
TRBJ1-2	TRBV30	few	TRBD1	CAWRPTQGGAYGYTF	TGTGCCTGGAGACCCACCCAAGGGGGCGCCTATGGCTACACCTTC
TRBJ1-1	TRBV4-2	NA	TRBD1	CASSQGPRGLTEAFF	TGTGCCAGCAGCCAAGGTCCCAGGGGGCTTACTGAAGCTTTCTTT
TRBJ2-3	TRBV7-2	NA	NA	CASSSEWGDTDTQYF	TGTGCCAGCAGCTCCGAGTGGGGAGACACAGATACGCAGTATTTT
TRBJ1-1	TRBV11-2	NA	TRBD1	CASSRGQGRTEAFF	TGTGCCAGCAGCAGGGGACAGGGCCGCACTGAAGCTTTCTTT
TRBJ1-5	TRBV19	NA	NA	CASSPREFDLDQPQHF	TGTGCCAGTAGTCCCCGGGAGTTCGACCTAGATCAGCCCCAGCATTTT
TRBJ2-2	TRBV6-4	NA	TRBD2	CASSGSGTGELFF	TGTGCCAGCAGTGGTAGCGGGACCGGGGAGCTGTTTTTT
TRBJ1-1	TRBV5-1	NA	NA	CASSARLANTEAFF	TGCGCCAGCAGTGCTAGGCTGGCGAACACTGAAGCTTTCTTT
TRBJ1-1	TRBV27	NA	TRBD1	CASSLDRVNTEAFF	TGTGCCAGCAGTTTGGACAGGGTGAACACTGAAGCTTTCTTT
TRBJ2-7	TRBV5-1	few	TRBD1	CASTGTGSSYEQYF	TGCGCCAGCACCGGGACAGGAAGCTCCTACGAGCAGTACTTC
TRBJ2-7	TRBV27	NA	NA	CASSSSRTEKFHEQYF	TGTGCCAGCAGTTCGTCTCGAACAGAAAAATTCCACGAGCAGTACTTC
TRBJ1-6	TRBV3-1/TRBV3-2	few	NA	CASSQARQINNSPLHF	TGTGCCAGCAGCCAAGCCCGACAGATTAATAATTCACCCCTCCACTTT
TRBJ2-1	TRBV23-1	once	NA	CASIPLQGFYNEQFF	TGCGCCAGCATCCCCTTGCAGGGGTTTTACAATGAGCAGTTCTTC
TRBJ2-1	TRBV15	NA	TRBD1	CATTPGQGSTYNEQFF	TGTGCCACCACCCCGGGACAGGGTTCAACCTACAATGAGCAGTTCTTC
TRBJ2-3	TRBV4-1	NA	TRBD2	CASSRVAGTTDTQYF	TGCGCCAGCAGCCGCGTAGCGGGAACCACAGATACGCAGTATTTT
TRBJ1-2	TRBV6-5	NA	NA	CASRLGLGGGYTF	TGTGCCAGCAGGTTGGGGCTCGGGGGTGGCTACACCTTC
TRBJ2-7	TRBV6-5	NA	TRBD1	CASSYSARQGPYEQYF	TGTGCCAGCAGTTACTCGGCAAGACAGGGTCCCTACGAGCAGTACTTC
TRBJ2-2	TRBV19	NA	NA	CASSIYGTHTGELFF	TGTGCCAGTAGTATATACGGGACTCACACCGGGGAGCTGTTTTTT
TRBJ2-5	TRBV9	NA	TRBD2	CASSVGTSGGARETQYF	TGTGCCAGCAGCGTAGGGACTAGCGGGGGTGCCCGGGAGACCCAGTACTTC
TRBJ1-5	TRBV6-5	NA	NA	CASRPDRSNQPQHF	TGTGCCAGCAGACCCGACAGATCTAATCAGCCCCAGCATTTT
TRBJ1-1	TRBV29-1	NA	NA	CSGVQVKAFF	TGCAGCGGTGTACAGGTCAAAGCTTTCTTT
TRBJ1-1	TRBV9	once	NA	CASSVGGARNTEAFF	TGTGCCAGCAGCGTAGGTGGGGCCAGGAACACTGAAGCTTTCTTT
TRBJ1-4	TRBV5-1	NA	NA	CASKQGSTNEKLFF	TGCGCCAGTAAACAGGGTTCTACTAATGAAAAACTGTTTTTT
TRBJ1-1	TRBV18	NA	TRBD1	CASSPTGAIPEAFF	TGTGCCAGCTCCCCAACAGGGGCAATCCCTGAAGCTTTCTTT
TRBJ2-7	TRBV19	NA	TRBD2	CASSIGTSGTYEQYF	TGTGCCAGTAGTATAGGGACTAGCGGCACCTACGAGCAGTACTTC
TRBJ1-1	TRBV29-1	NA	NA	CSVSRGAEAFF	TGCAGCGTTTCCAGGGGAGCTGAAGCTTTCTTT
TRBJ2-5	TRBV12-3/TRBV12-4	NA	NA	CASSSFNQETQYF	TGTGCCAGCAGTTCGTTTAATCAAGAGACCCAGTACTTC
TRBJ1-2	TRBV11-2	NA	NA	CASSLGTASGSGYTF	TGTGCCAGCAGCTTAGGAACAGCCAGTGGTTCTGGCTACACCTTC
TRBJ2-7	TRBV27	NA	TRBD2	CASSSSGGGKYEQYF	TGTGCCAGCAGTTCATCCGGCGGGGGAAAGTACGAGCAGTACTTC
TRBJ2-7	TRBV20-1	NA	NA	CSANVGGEQYF	TGCAGTGCTAACGTGGGGGGCGAGCAGTACTTC
TRBJ1-1	TRBV6-5	NA	NA	CASRENTEAFF	TGTGCCAGCCGGGAGAACACTGAAGCTTTCTTT
TRBJ1-2	TRBV6-6	NA	TRBD1	CASTTTGGGYGYTF	TGTGCCAGCACCACGACAGGGGGCGGCTATGGCTACACCTTC
TRBJ1-1	TRBV7-9	NA	NA	CASSTQGSEAFF	TGTGCCAGCAGTACGCAGGGTTCTGAAGCTTTCTTT
TRBJ1-2	TRBV25-1	NA	TRBD1	CASSADRGSGYTF	TGTGCCAGCAGTGCAGACAGGGGATCTGGCTACACCTTC
TRBJ2-5	TRBV4-2	NA	TRBD2	CASSQDWVAGTETQYF	TGTGCCAGCAGCCAAGATTGGGTAGCGGGGACGGAGACCCAGTACTTC
TRBJ1-2	TRBV3-1/TRBV3-2	NA	TRBD1	CASSLWTGGAGGYTF	TGTGCCAGCAGCCTATGGACAGGGGGCGCTGGTGGCTACACCTTC
TRBJ2-1	TRBV6-1	NA	TRBD2	CASSATSGGQLRDEQFF	TGTGCCAGCAGTGCGACTAGCGGGGGGCAGTTGCGCGATGAGCAGTTCTTC
TRBJ2-5	TRBV2	NA	TRBD1	CASSDGTGGGETQYF	TGTGCCAGCAGTGACGGGACAGGGGGCGGAGAGACCCAGTACTTC
TRBJ2-5	TRBV7-2	NA	NA	CASSQGGGQETQYF	TGTGCCAGCAGTCAAGGGGGGGGGCAAGAGACCCAGTACTTC
TRBJ1-1	TRBV30	NA	NA	CAWGPDSKTEAFF	TGTGCCTGGGGCCCGGACAGCAAAACTGAAGCTTTCTTT
TRBJ2-7	TRBV7-2	NA	TRBD2	CATSASGSYEQYF	TGTGCCACCTCGGCTAGCGGGAGTTACGAGCAGTACTTC
TRBJ2-2	TRBV4-2	NA	TRBD1	CASSQESGQHPPGELFF	TGTGCCAGCAGCCAAGAGTCGGGACAGCACCCCCCCGGGGAGCTGTTTTTT
TRBJ2-7	TRBV11-2	NA	NA	CASRGGGGTAPSYEQYF	TGTGCCAGCAGGGGGGGCGGGGGTACCGCCCCCTCCTACGAGCAGTACTTC
TRBJ1-6	TRBV9	NA	TRBD1	CASSVQWDSNSPLHF	TGTGCCAGCAGCGTACAATGGGACAGCAATTCACCCCTCCACTTT
TRBJ2-2	TRBV3-1/TRBV3-2	NA	NA	CASSQPDRKGELFF	TGTGCCAGCAGCCAACCTGACAGGAAGGGGGAGCTGTTTTTT
TRBJ2-5	TRBV3-1/TRBV3-2	NA	NA	CASSLGWAGEETQYF	TGTGCCAGCAGCCTAGGGTGGGCAGGGGAAGAGACCCAGTACTTC
TRBJ1-2	TRBV27	NA	NA	CASSLSRAGPNYGYTF	TGTGCCAGCAGTTTATCGAGGGCAGGACCTAACTATGGCTACACCTTC
TRBJ1-5	TRBV16	NA	TRBD1	CASSPTGESYSNSNQPQHF	TGTGCCAGCAGCCCCACAGGGGAATCATACAGCAATAGCAATCAGCCCCAGCATTTT